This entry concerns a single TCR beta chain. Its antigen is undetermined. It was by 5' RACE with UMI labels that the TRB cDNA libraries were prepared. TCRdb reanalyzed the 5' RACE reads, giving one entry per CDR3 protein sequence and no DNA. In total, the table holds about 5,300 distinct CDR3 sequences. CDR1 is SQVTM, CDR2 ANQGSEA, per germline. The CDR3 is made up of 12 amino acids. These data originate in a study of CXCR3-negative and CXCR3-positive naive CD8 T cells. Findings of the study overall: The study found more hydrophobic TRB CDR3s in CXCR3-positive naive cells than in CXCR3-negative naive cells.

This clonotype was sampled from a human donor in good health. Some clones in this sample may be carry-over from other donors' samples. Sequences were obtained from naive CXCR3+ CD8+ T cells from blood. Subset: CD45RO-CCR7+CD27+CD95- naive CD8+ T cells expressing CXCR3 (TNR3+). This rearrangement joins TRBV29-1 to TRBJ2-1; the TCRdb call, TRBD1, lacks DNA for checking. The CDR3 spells CSDWGLGNEQFF.